Shown below are 18 T cell receptor beta chains from a single sample sequenced in a study of CD4+ T cells in melanoma. Assay: immunoSEQ multiplex PCR; the TCRdb copy retains only in-frame clones and omits some. This table holds 110,000 to 150,000 clones, over 90% found once. The receptors derive from a human donor with melanoma.

The chain has TRBV10-3 and TRBJ2-7, with D possibly TRBD1 on 6 matching bases. V gave up 4 bases and J gave up 5 bases, with 15 bases separating them. The CDR3 covers 14 residues. CDR1 and CDR2 (germline): ENHRY, SYGVKD. The CDR3 spells CAISGQDLRNEQYF. The CDR3 nucleotides read TGTGCCATCAGTGGACAGGACCTCCGGAACGAGCAGTACTTC.

V is TRBV11-3 and J is TRBJ2-7, with D unclear. CDR3 length equals 11 residues. Trimming took off 8 bases at V and 2 bases at J, with 7 bases between the two ends. CDR1 and CDR2 (germline): SGHNT, YENEEA. CDR3 loop: CASDQAYEQYF. In DNA, the CDR3 is TGTGCCAGCGACCAGGCCTACGAGCAGTACTTC.

V is TRBV28 and J is TRBJ2-5; D is possibly TRBD2 (5 bases). From germline, CDR1 is MDHEN and CDR2 SYDVKM. Trimming left V 2 bases short and J 0 bases short, with 7 bases between. The CDR3 runs 14 residues. Here the CDR3 reads CASSLGGDQETQYF. DNA for the CDR3: TGTGCCAGCAGTTTAGGAGGAGACCAAGAGACCCAGTACTTC.

This chain links TRBV30 with TRBJ1-2, with TRBD1 matching 9 bases. The germline gives CDR1 GTSNPN, CDR2 SVGIG (reference sequence). This CDR3 region has 13 residues. After removal of 3 bases from V and 8 bases from J, the junction contained 7 bases not matched to a gene. Written as DNA, the CDR3 is TGTGCCTGGAGGCAACAGGGGGCGAGGGGCTACACCTTC. Translated, it gives CAWRQQGARGYTF.

This chain connects TRBV11-1 to TRBJ2-1; TRBD1 matches 7 bases. V lost 2 bases, J lost 8 bases, and 6 bases stayed unmatched. CDR3 length equals 14 residues. Per the germline V gene, CDR1 is SGHAT and CDR2 is FQDESV (reference sequence). CDR3: CASSLQRGRDEQFF. CDR3 sequence (DNA): TGTGCCAGCAGCTTACAAAGGGGGCGGGATGAGCAGTTCTTC.

The gene calls are TRBV5-1 and TRBJ1-2; D may be TRBD1 (6 bases). Germline values: CDR1 SGHRS, CDR2 YFSETQ. Between the trimmed V and J ends, which lost 0 bases and 8 bases, there was a span of 11 bases. This CDR3 region has 13 residues. The CDR3 protein is CASSLDTGGGYTF. The CDR3 DNA sequence: TGCGCCAGCAGCTTGGATACGGGGGGCGGCTACACCTTC. Based on the CDR3 plus reference TRBV5-1 and TRBJ1-2, the full variable domain is KAGVTQTPRYLIKTRGQQVTLSCSPISGHRSVSWYQQTPGQGLQFLFEYFSETQRNKGNFPGRFSGRQFSNSRSEMNVSTLELGDSALYLCASSLDTGGGYTFGSGTRLTVV.

The genes are TRBV5-1 and TRBJ2-3, with a possible D match to TRBD2 (6 bases). CDR1 and CDR2 from the germline V gene are SGHRS and YFSETQ. CDR3 size: 17 residues. The V end lost 1 base, the J end lost 0 bases, and 15 bases lay between the germline ends. Here the CDR3 reads CASSLLIGGASTDTQYF. CDR3 sequence (DNA): TGCGCCAGCAGCTTGTTGATTGGCGGGGCCAGCACAGATACGCAGTATTTT.

J is TRBJ2-7 and V is TRBV11-2; 10 bases match TRBD2. This CDR3 has 16 amino acids. Germline V lookup: CDR1 SGHAT, CDR2 FQNNGV. V dropped 5 bases and J dropped 3; count of bases not matched to a gene: 10. CDR3 protein: CASSREGSGGDYEQYF. The CDR3 nucleotides are TGTGCCAGCAGCCGCGAGGGGAGCGGGGGGGACTACGAGCAGTACTTC.

The gene calls are TRBV7-8 and TRBJ1-2; TRBD1 matches 7 bases. The V gene's germline CDR1 is SGHVS and CDR2 FQNEAQ. V was clipped by 0 bases and J by 4 bases; unmatched bases: 8. The CDR3 extends over 16 amino acids. The CDR3 bases are TGTGCCAGCAGCTTAGCCCGGACAGGCCAATTCTATGGCTACACCTTC. This translates into CASSLARTGQFYGYTF.

The rearrangement joins TRBV5-1 to TRBJ2-7; D is possibly TRBD1 (6 bases). CDR1 is SGHRS, CDR2 YFSETQ, per germline. The V end was cut by 4 bases, the J end by 4 bases, with 12 bases between. The CDR3 extends over 13 amino acids. For the CDR3, the DNA is TGCGCCAGCAGCATATCACAGGGATACGAGCAGTACTTC. Translating it yields CASSISQGYEQYF.

The chain has TRBV6-5 and TRBJ1-1; no definite D call. The CDR3 sequence is 14 residues long. Germline CDR1 reads MNHEY; CDR2 reads SVGAGI. Trimming pared 4 bases from V and 0 bases from J, leaving 9 bases between. In nucleotides, the CDR3 is TGTGCCAGCAGTTTCGACGCTTTGAACACTGAAGCTTTCTTT. Residues: CASSFDALNTEAFF.

The chain carries TRBV29-1 and TRBJ1-1, with a possible D match to TRBD1 (5 bases). The CDR3 has 14 residues. V lost 4 bases, J lost 1 base, and 13 bases lay in between. From germline, CDR1 is SQVTM and CDR2 ANQGSEA. The CDR3 loop reads CSVAGGDGNTEAFF. CDR3 bases: TGCAGCGTTGCGGGGGGTGACGGGAACACTGAAGCTTTCTTT.

The chain carries TRBV19 and TRBJ1-3, with D possibly TRBD1 on 6 matching bases. V was clipped by 4 bases and J by 6 bases, with 16 bases between them. The CDR3 contains 15 residues. Germline-derived CDR1 and CDR2 are LNHDA and SQIVND (reference sequence). CDR3 protein: CASSRGGVLENTIYF. CDR3 DNA: TGTGCCAGTAGTAGAGGGGGAGTTCTGGAAAACACCATATATTTT. Filled out from reference TRBV19 and TRBJ1-3, the complete variable domain reads DGGITQSPKYLFRKEGQNVTLSCEQNLNHDAMYWYRQDPGQGLRLIYYSQIVNDFQKGDIAEGYSVSREKKESFPLTVTSAQKNPTAFYLCASSRGGVLENTIYFGEGSWLTVV.

CDR3 sequence: CASSPRVAGQTFVANVLTF. DNA of the CDR3: TGTGCCAGCTCTCCGAGGGTAGCGGGGCAAACTTTTGTGGCCAACGTCCTGACTTTC. The J gene is TRBJ2-6, the V gene TRBV18; TRBD2 matches 8 bases. The CDR3 spans 19 residues. J lost 6 bases, V lost 6 bases, and 19 bases had no gene match. Germline loops: CDR1 KGHSH, CDR2 LQKENI.

About this clone itself: Mismatch with germline at one junction end may stem from a read error. Other DNA sequences of this sample code for an identical CDR3. The chain uses TRBV30 and TRBJ1-2; D is unclear. The CDR3 has 12 residues. Germline CDR1 GTSNPN, CDR2 SVGIG (reference sequence). This chain's CDR3 is CAWSPGNYGYTF. DNA for the CDR3: TGCGCCTGGAGCCCGGGGAACTATGGCTACACCTTC.

This chain connects TRBV5-8 to TRBJ2-5; 9 nucleotides agree with TRBD1. Germline CDR1 reads SGHTS; CDR2 reads YDEGEE. The CDR3 covers 16 residues. Losses at the gene ends were 10 bases for V and 7 bases for J; bases not matched to a gene: 20. CDR3 coding DNA: TGTGCCTGTGAGGACAGGGGACTTTTTCAGGTTGGGACCCAGTACTTC. This sequence encodes CACEDRGLFQVGTQYF.

V usage is TRBV9 and J usage is TRBJ2-6; D is undetermined. V was cut by 0 bases and J by 4 bases, with 8 bases left in between. This CDR3 has 15 amino acids. CDR1 is SGDLS and CDR2 is YYNGEE in the germline V gene. In DNA form, the CDR3 reads TGTGCCAGCAGCGTAGCGGCAGCCGGGGCCAACGTCCTGACTTTC. It codes for CASSVAAAGANVLTF.

This CDR3 is CSANGDRRAFF. CDR3 coding DNA: TGCAGTGCTAACGGGGACAGACGAGCTTTCTTT. The chain combines TRBV20-1 with TRBJ1-1; the match to TRBD1 covers 7 bases. With 4 bases clipped from V and 10 bases from J, the junction kept 6 bases outside the gene matches. Germline V gene sequence: CDR1 DFQATT, CDR2 SNEGSKA (reference sequence). The CDR3 extends over 11 amino acids.